A selection of T cell receptor beta chains follows, all from one sample in a study of blood T cell repertoires in COVID-19. Measured with immunoSEQ multiplex PCR; TCRdb has only the in-frame clones, and not every one. The table shows some 53,000 clones, with 90% occurring only once. The sample taken for sequencing was peripheral blood. All receptors derive from a human donor in a cohort sampled during active COVID-19. Each CDR3 is given without its conserved first and last residue.

TRBV6-6	TRBJ1-5	ASSVRDTNQPQH
TRBV11-2	TRBJ2-2	ASSFLILAGASGELF
TRBV11-2	TRBJ1-3	ASSFETAAGFAGNTIY
TRBV10-3	TRBJ2-4	AISESRGSGGGLAKNIQY
TRBV12-3/TRBV12-4	TRBJ2-3	ASRPIDFTQY
TRBV3-1/TRBV3-2	TRBJ2-2	ASRPSSNTGELF
TRBV19	TRBJ2-1	ASSIELHEQF
TRBV7-8	TRBJ1-2	ASSPRGGTNYGYT
TRBV2	TRBJ1-1	ASTGQGWTEAF
TRBV11-2	TRBJ2-2	ASSRSGGPNTGELF
TRBV3-1/TRBV3-2	TRBJ2-1	ASSQVHSAGAGYEQF
TRBV2	TRBJ1-4	ASSSPGERTNEKLF
TRBV9	TRBJ1-6	ASSVVDRESEVGSPLH
TRBV5-5	TRBJ2-5	ASSLVLDRGQETQY
TRBV11-2	TRBJ2-7	ASSLGTSDHEQY
TRBV28	TRBJ1-1	ASKTGVNTEAF
TRBV24-1	TRBJ1-5	ATATHSNQPQH
TRBV6-5	TRBJ1-1	ASSYVGGNTEAF
TRBV27	TRBJ2-7	ASSLFGQAEQY
TRBV5-1	TRBJ1-2	ASSLAVETYGYT
TRBV11-2	TRBJ2-7	ASSTIRGRRNEQY
TRBV27	TRBJ2-2	ASSLRLGPSNTGELF
TRBV6-4	TRBJ1-4	ASSDCRDRGMNNEKLF
TRBV19	TRBJ1-2	ASTKTGQGMGYT
TRBV28	TRBJ1-1	ASSLPRENTEAF
TRBV12-3/TRBV12-4	TRBJ2-1	ASSTPNNEQF
TRBV24-1	TRBJ1-2	ATSDFRGYT
TRBV28	TRBJ1-1	ASSLFPINTEAF
TRBV7-9	TRBJ1-6	ASSRVTSEANSPLH
TRBV10-1	TRBJ2-7	ASSVVAGYEQY
TRBV30	TRBJ2-7	AWRDYGSYEQY
TRBV5-4	TRBJ2-1	ASSSGLAVYNEQF
TRBV7-3	TRBJ2-3	ASSKTSGRVTDTQY